This TCR beta chain was obtained from a study of T cells in Graves' hyperthyroidism and ophthalmopathy. Any patient presenting with uncontrolled infection, other autoimmune disease, pregnancy or lactation was left out. Thyroid ultrasound and orbital computed tomography, with clinical symptoms and serum thyroxine and TRAb, informed diagnoses. This CDR3 is built from 14 residues. Germline loops: CDR1 LGHDT, CDR2 YNNKEL (reference sequence). V gave up 8 bases and J gave up 2 bases; unmatched junction bases: 6. Amplified TCR beta CDR3 regions derived from RNA transcripts. The TCR CDR3 first-round RT-PCR relied on the HTBI primer set. TCRdb re-called the multiplex PCR reads through MiXCR, storing one row per CDR3 protein. This table has about 480,000 distinct CDR3 sequences, approximately 25% appearing once.

V and J are TRBV3-1 and TRBJ2-7; 10 bases map to TRBD1. Sequencing was carried out using blood. The receptor was isolated from a young woman with Graves' ophthalmopathy. The CDR3 DNA is TGTGCCAGCGGCCCCGGGACAGGGGCCTACGAGCAGTACTTC. Translated, it gives CASGPGTGAYEQYF.